This T cell receptor (beta chain) was captured in a study of metastatic and nonmetastatic thyroid tumors. Looking at the study overall: Thyroid patients, malignant and benign, had repertoires compared across blood and tumor or nodule tissue. General study results and limits: For both blood and tumor, malignant thyroid tumors reportedly showed significantly higher TCR beta diversity than benign nodules did.

The authors' processing: CDR3 was compared across clinicopathological groups, and the resulting differences were used to build a distant-metastasis classifier for papillary thyroid cancer. TCRdb re-called clones from the PCR reads using MiXCR. The authors' filters were not applied to this entry. Among just under 20,000 clones, approximately 24% were seen once, and the ten largest hold roughly 10%. CDR1 MDHEN and CDR2 SYDVKM come from the germline V gene. The CDR3 loop spans 14 amino acids. The trim removed 2 bases at V and 5 bases at J, leaving 4 bases unmatched. Patients had received no treatment of any kind before thyroid surgery. This clone rates as medium-sized. As yet, its antigen is unknown.

The receptor comes from a male donor with papillary thyroid cancer or a benign thyroid nodule (not recorded which). Some clones in this sample may be carry-over from other donors' samples. The chain is built from TRBV28 and TRBJ2-7; 9 bases are a match to TRBD2. What was sequenced was tumor tissue. CDR3 amino acids: CASSLIAGDHEQYF. CDR3 in DNA: TGTGCCAGCAGTTTAATAGCGGGAGACCACGAGCAGTACTTC.